This T cell receptor (beta chain) was retrieved from a study of shared clonotypes between healthy human individuals. CD45RA-negative memory and CD45RA+ naive subsets were split from the CD4+ cells. The CDR3 runs 15 residues. Germline loops: CDR1 MNHNS, CDR2 SASEGT. Deletions cut 4 bases from V and 4 bases from J, with 17 bases between. Over several immunoSEQ plates, each subset's genomic DNA was distributed in even portions. The data were produced by immunoSEQ multiplex PCR, yet TCRdb's version contains in-frame clones alone and is incomplete. The data show approximately 1,500,000 clones, 98% seen once. The table lists this clone with a count of one.

The sample consisted of naive CD4+ T cells sorted from blood. Subset in this sample: CD45RA+ positively selected. The chain couples TRBV6-1 to TRBJ2-7; weak D call: TRBD1 (6 bases). The receptor was derived from a man aged 25-45 years in good health. The CDR3 DNA follows: TGTGCCAGCAGTGGACCAGGGGACGGTATGTACGAGCAGTACTTC. Encoded protein: CASSGPGDGMYEQYF.